A selection of T cell receptor beta chains follows, all from one sample in a study of technical replicates of blood from four donors. Profiling relied on immunoSEQ multiplex PCR, and the TCRdb table lists in-frame clones only, not all of them. The table records 68,000 or so clones, around 97% of them present only once. The sample taken for sequencing was T cells isolated from PBMCs. The receptors originated from a human donor in good health. Each CDR3 is given with its conserved first and last residue. The order of the fields is D gene, clone size, J gene, CDR3 length, V gene, CDR3 DNA, CDR3 protein. A D gene is named only where the DNA matches it firmly. Only some rows state a clone size, as once, few, many or a class for expanded clones.

-,-,TRBJ1-2,13,TRBV27,TGTGCCAGCAGTTTTAGGGAGGGAGGCGGCTACACCTTC,CASSFREGGGYTF
TRBD2,-,TRBJ2-1,14,TRBV7-2,TGTGCCAGCAGCATATCGGGAGGGCTTAGTGAGCAGTTCTTC,CASSISGGLSEQFF
-,-,TRBJ1-1,13,TRBV27,TGTGCCAGCAGTTTTGGGAGGGGCACTGAAGCTTTCTTT,CASSFGRGTEAFF
-,-,TRBJ1-2,12,TRBV5-1,TGCGCCAGCATGGAGCCCGGGGGAGGCTACACCTTC,CASMEPGGGYTF
-,-,TRBJ1-2,13,TRBV25-1,TGTGCCAGCACCCAAGAGCCTCTTGGGGCCTACACCTTC,CASTQEPLGAYTF
-,-,TRBJ2-7,16,TRBV7-8,TGTGCCAGCAGCTTAACCAGGGTTTACCCACTCTACGAGCAGTACTTC,CASSLTRVYPLYEQYF
-,once,TRBJ2-7,15,TRBV6-5,TGTGCCAGCAGTTTTCCGGGACTCCAAGATGGCGAGCAGTACTTC,CASSFPGLQDGEQYF
-,-,TRBJ2-7,14,TRBV6-1,TGTGCCAGCAGAACCGGGACATCTGCTCACGAGCAGTACTTC,CASRTGTSAHEQYF
TRBD1,-,TRBJ2-7,15,TRBV15,TGTGCCACCAGCGGATCACGACAGGGGAACTACGAGCAGTACTTC,CATSGSRQGNYEQYF
-,-,TRBJ2-7,14,TRBV29-1,TGCAGCGTTGGGTATCAGTACAGCCCCTACGAGCAGTACTTC,CSVGYQYSPYEQYF
TRBD2,-,TRBJ2-7,15,TRBV2,TGTGCCAGCAGTGATCTGGTAGCGGGAGGGTACGAGCAGTACTTC,CASSDLVAGGYEQYF
-,-,TRBJ2-3,15,TRBV6-5,TGTGCCAGCAGTTACTCGAATGCGGGCACAGATACGCAGTATTTT,CASSYSNAGTDTQYF
-,-,TRBJ1-2,13,TRBV7-2,TGTGCCAGCACCCCCTCCGGGGGTTATGGCTACACCTTC,CASTPSGGYGYTF
TRBD1,-,TRBJ2-5,14,TRBV6-5,TGTGCCAGCAGTTATATAGACAGGGGCGGGACCCAGTACTTC,CASSYIDRGGTQYF
-,-,TRBJ1-1,12,TRBV14,TGTGCCAGCAGCCCCCGACAGACTGAAGCTTTCTTT,CASSPRQTEAFF
-,-,TRBJ1-5,14,TRBV6-5,TGTGCCACTACCGCAGGACTGGCGAGTCAGCCCCAGCATTTT,CATTAGLASQPQHF
-,once,TRBJ1-5,15,TRBV27,TGTGCCAGCAGTTTAAGACAGAGCTATAATCAGCCCCAGCATTTT,CASSLRQSYNQPQHF
-,once,TRBJ2-6,15,TRBV5-4,TGTGCCAGCAGCCCATCGGGCTCTGGGGCCAACGTCCTGACTTTC,CASSPSGSGANVLTF
-,-,TRBJ2-2,13,TRBV5-6,TGTGCCAGCACCCGGGTAGCCTCCTGGGAGCTGTTTTTT,CASTRVASWELFF
-,-,TRBJ2-3,12,TRBV12-5,TGTGCTAGTGGTTTGTTAGCAGATACGCAGTATTTT,CASGLLADTQYF
-,-,TRBJ2-1,14,TRBV5-4,TGTGCCAGCAGCACTACTAGCATTTTGAATGAGCAGTTCTTC,CASSTTSILNEQFF
TRBD1,-,TRBJ1-1,13,TRBV7-3,TGTGCCAGCAGCTCACAGGGGGCCGCTGAAGCTTTCTTT,CASSSQGAAEAFF
TRBD2,-,TRBJ2-7,16,TRBV11-2,TGTGCCAGCAGCTCTAGCGGGAGGGCAAGTTATTACGAGCAGTACTTC,CASSSSGRASYYEQYF
-,-,TRBJ2-3,16,TRBV6-1,TGTGCCAGCAGTGAGATAGCGGTCTCTAGCACAGATACGCAGTATTTT,CASSEIAVSSTDTQYF
-,-,TRBJ1-1,14,TRBV11-2,TGTGCCAGCAGCTCAGACGGACTGCTCACTGAAGCTTTCTTT,CASSSDGLLTEAFF
TRBD2,-,TRBJ2-1,17,TRBV9,TGTGCCAGCAGCTCAAGGACTAGCGGGAGTAAAGGTGGTGAGCAGTTCTTC,CASSSRTSGSKGGEQFF
TRBD1,-,TRBJ1-2,15,TRBV4-1,TGCGCCAGCAGCCAACCTGGGACAGACCTCTATGGCTACACCTTC,CASSQPGTDLYGYTF
-,-,TRBJ2-7,15,TRBV19,TGTGCCAGTAGGAAATCCGACAGTGTTAACTACGAGCAGTACTTC,CASRKSDSVNYEQYF
TRBD1,-,TRBJ2-7,15,TRBV7-9,TGTGCCAGCAGCCCCGGACAGGGGAAGACCTACGAGCAGTACTTC,CASSPGQGKTYEQYF
-,-,TRBJ2-3,15,TRBV29-1,TGCAGCGTTGAGGGGCAGTTGGTATTCACAGATACGCAGTATTTT,CSVEGQLVFTDTQYF